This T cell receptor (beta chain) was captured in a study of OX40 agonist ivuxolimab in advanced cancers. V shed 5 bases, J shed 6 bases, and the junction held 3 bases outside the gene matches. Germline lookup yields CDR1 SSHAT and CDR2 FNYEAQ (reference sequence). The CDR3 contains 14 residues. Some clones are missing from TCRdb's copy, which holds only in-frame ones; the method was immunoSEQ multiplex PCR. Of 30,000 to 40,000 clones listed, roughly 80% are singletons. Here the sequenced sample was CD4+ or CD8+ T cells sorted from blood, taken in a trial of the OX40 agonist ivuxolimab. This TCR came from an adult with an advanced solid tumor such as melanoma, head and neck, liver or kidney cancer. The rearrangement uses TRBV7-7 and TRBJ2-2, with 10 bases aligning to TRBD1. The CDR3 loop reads CASSKTGGSGELFF. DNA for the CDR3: TGTGCCAGCAGCAAGACAGGGGGCTCCGGGGAGCTGTTTTTT.